This T cell receptor beta chain was observed in a study of neurological immune-mediated disorders. Study-level results: HTLV-1-associated myelopathy had the most TCR clonal expansion, and multiple sclerosis had the least, less than healthy controls.

A single run covered 15-18 subjects with over 170 million TCR-beta sequences. TCRdb re-analysed the 5' RACE reads in MiXCR, keeping a single row per CDR3 protein. The sample consists of more than 45,000 distinct CDR3 sequences, roughly 4.4% of them appearing once. The CDR3 sequence is 15 residues long. CDR1 is SEHNR and CDR2 is FQNEAQ in the germline V gene (reference sequence). Trimming left V 4 bases short and J 0 bases short, with 12 bases between. This clonotype was recorded at least ten times. The antigen is unknown. PBMCs stored at -80 C, 2 million in total, were the source of the unsorted libraries.

The clonotype comes from a man in his fifties with multiple sclerosis. Input material: PBMCs. The chain recombines TRBV7-9 with TRBJ1-1; possible D gene TRBD1, 6 bases. CDR3 amino acids: CASSYEQGMNTEAFF. In DNA form, the CDR3 reads TGTGCCAGCAGCTATGAACAGGGTATGAACACTGAAGCTTTCTTT.